This T cell receptor beta chain was sequenced during a study of pediatric ulcerative colitis. Produced via immunoSEQ multiplex PCR; TCRdb's table is partial and in-frame only. The sample comprises approximately 40,000 clones, approximately 73% of which are singletons, and about 0.7% rests with the top ten. The rectum was sampled with one to two pinch biopsies at colonoscopy. Study-level results: A couple of patients' blood samples yielded substantially fewer templates.

For this clone: Its antigen is as yet unknown.

The CDR3 loop spans 13 amino acids. The junction had 2 bases not matched to a gene; V was cut back by 2 bases and J by 5 bases. The V gene's germline CDR1 is SEHNR and CDR2 FQNEAQ (reference sequence). This sequence originates from a boy aged 5-17 years with moderate ulcerative colitis. The rearrangement links TRBV7-9 to TRBJ2-5; 7 bases align to TRBD2. Sample: gut tissue. The CDR3 is CASSLIGGETQYF. The CDR3 DNA follows: TGTGCCAGCAGCTTAATCGGGGGGGAGACCCAGTACTTC.